The next 20 T cell receptor beta chains were all read from a single sample in a study of CD8 T cells in ankylosing spondylitis. Using its own MiXCR run on the 5' RACE reads, TCRdb lists one record per CDR3 protein. The table has around 300,000 distinct CDR3 sequences, around 15% seen once. The sequenced sample was blood, either unsorted or a sorted T cell fraction (not recorded which). The receptors derive from a male donor with ankylosing spondylitis or in good health (not recorded which).

This clonotype was counted ten times or more. The CDR3 nucleotides are TGTGCCAGCAGGAGGTGGGAGATCACTGAAGCTTTCTTT. It is translated as CASRRWEITEAFF. The genes are TRBV27 and TRBJ1-1; D unresolved. The CDR3 runs to 13 residues. V lost 6 bases and J 4 bases, leaving 12 bases between the germline ends. From germline, CDR1 is MNHEY and CDR2 SMNVEV (reference sequence).

This clonotype was seen a handful of times. The chain uses TRBV15 and TRBJ1-4, with 7 bases aligning to TRBD1. Germline V CDR1 and CDR2: LNHNV, YYDKDF (reference sequence). V lost 5 bases and J lost 4; bases outside the gene matches: 7. The CDR3 runs 15 residues. CDR3 region: CATSWAGQYNEKLFF. The CDR3 DNA is TGTGCCACCAGCTGGGCGGGACAGTATAATGAAAAACTGTTTTTT.

The CDR3 nucleotides are TGCAGTGCTAGTCACCCCGTAGGAACCGGGGAGCTGTTTTTT. Protein sequence: CSASHPVGTGELFF. The chain is built from TRBV20-1 and TRBJ2-2, with D uncertain. CDR1 and CDR2 (germline): DFQATT, SNEGSKA (reference sequence). Trimming shortened V by 3 bases and J by 5 bases, and 13 bases separated the two germline ends. CDR3 size: 14 residues.

This clonotype was picked up a small number of times. The J gene is TRBJ2-7, the V gene TRBV14; 10 bases line up with TRBD1. The CDR3 consists of 15 residues. J lost 7 bases, V lost 4 bases, and 10 bases had no gene match. The germline V gene encodes CDR1 SGHDN and CDR2 FVKESK. CDR3 region: CASSPRGQGHLEQYF. The DNA of the CDR3 is TGTGCCAGCAGCCCGCGGGGACAGGGGCACCTGGAGCAGTACTTC.

This clonotype appeared a few times. This chain links TRBV12-3 or TRBV12-4 with TRBJ2-3; the D call may be TRBD1 or TRBD2 (5 bases each). Trimming shortened V by 7 bases and J by 2 bases, and 13 bases separated the two germline ends. The CDR3 has 14 amino acids. The CDR3 nucleotides are TGTGCCAGCACCGAGGGGACGGCCACAGATACGCAGTATTTT. Translation gives CASTEGTATDTQYF.

The rearrangement links TRBV7-2 to TRBJ2-7; TRBD1 or TRBD2 may be the D gene (6 bases each). Germline V gives CDR1 SGHTA, CDR2 FQGNSA. This CDR3 spans 16 amino acids. Deletions cut 1 base from V and 4 bases from J, with 17 bases between. As DNA, the CDR3 is TGTGCCAGCAGCTTAGATGGGACGGGGGCCCCTTACGAGCAGTACTTC. Its protein is CASSLDGTGAPYEQYF.

The V and J genes are TRBV20-1 and TRBJ2-5; 7 bases are shared with TRBD2. The V gene's germline CDR1 is DFQATT and CDR2 SNEGSKA (reference sequence). This CDR3 has 15 residues. V lost 2 bases and J lost 5; bases outside the gene matches: 11. The CDR3 DNA reads as TGCAGTGCTAGATTCGGGAGGTCCAATGTGGAGACCCAGTACTTC. Translating gives CSARFGRSNVETQYF.

J is TRBJ2-7 and V is TRBV5-8; TRBD2 is a possible D gene (5 bases). The CDR3 totals 15 residues. Germline CDR1 and CDR2: SGHTS and YDEGEE. V shed 5 bases and J shed 1 base, with 16 bases lying between them. CDR3 amino acids: CASSRGRVGSYEQYF. CDR3 coding DNA: TGTGCCAGCAGTCGGGGTCGGGTAGGGTCCTACGAGCAGTACTTC. The whole variable domain, filled in from reference TRBV5-8 and TRBJ2-7, reads EAGVTQSPTHLIKTRGQQATLRCSPISGHTSVYWYQQALGLGLQFLLWYDEGEERNRGNFPPRFSGRQFPNYSSELNVNALELEDSALYLCASSRGRVGSYEQYFGPGTRLTVT.

This chain connects TRBV6-1 to TRBJ2-5; TRBD2 aligns across 8 bases. Trimming took 4 bases from V and 1 from J; bases not matched to a gene: 5. Germline CDR1 reads MNHNS; CDR2 reads SASEGT. The CDR3 contains 15 residues. The CDR3 sequence: CASSALAGIQETQYF. DNA for the CDR3: TGTGCCAGCAGTGCGTTAGCGGGGATCCAAGAGACCCAGTACTTC.

This clonotype was detected only a few times. The genes are TRBV24-1 and TRBJ1-2; D uncertain. The CDR3 totals 13 residues. The V end lost 0 bases, the J end lost 6 bases, and 7 bases lay between the germline ends. Germline CDR1 is KGHDR and CDR2 is SFDVKD. CDR3 DNA sequence: TGTGCCACCAGTGATTTGTCCGGGAATGGCTACACCTTC. This codes for CATSDLSGNGYTF.

This clonotype was counted at least ten times. The chain employs TRBV12-3 or TRBV12-4 and TRBJ2-5, with D uncertain. The CDR3 runs 13 residues. V lost 3 bases and J lost 5, with 10 bases in between. DNA for the CDR3: TGTGCCAGCAGTTTGCAGGTTGGGGAGACCCAGTACTTC. This sequence encodes CASSLQVGETQYF.

There are many counts of this clonotype. One junction end disagrees with the germline gene, perhaps due to a read error. The CDR3 coding sequence is TGTGCCAGCAGCTTAGGGCAGAGCTACAATGAGCAGTTCTTC. Its protein product is CASSLGQSYNEQFF. The chain links TRBV5-1 to TRBJ2-1; D remains ambiguous. This CDR3 spans 14 amino acids. Germline CDR1 SGHRS, CDR2 YFSETQ.

The chain has TRBV12-3 or TRBV12-4 and TRBJ2-7, with D maybe TRBD1 (5 bases). This CDR3 comprises 14 residues. Trimming left V 7 bases short and J 5 bases short, with 18 bases between. Written as DNA, the CDR3 is TGTGCCAGCAACCCAAGGGGCGGTCGCGACGAGCAGTACTTC. Translated: CASNPRGGRDEQYF.

This CDR3 reads CASRTVEAFF. Here the CDR3 DNA reads TGTGCCAGCAGGACAGTTGAAGCTTTCTTT. This chain joins TRBV6-1 and TRBJ1-1; TRBD1 might be the D (5 bases). In germline, CDR1 is MNHNS, CDR2 SASEGT. Trimming shortened V by 6 bases and J by 7 bases, and 6 bases separated the two germline ends. This CDR3 has 10 amino acids.

There are a few counts of this clonotype. The chain is built from TRBV20-1 and TRBJ1-6; 7 nucleotides match TRBD1. Trimming at V came to 5 bases and at J to 9 bases, leaving 7 bases not matched to a gene. CDR3 length: 13 residues. CDR1 and CDR2 (germline): DFQATT, SNEGSKA (reference sequence). Here the CDR3 DNA reads TGCAGTGCTCTAAGACAGGGAGGTTCACCCCTCCACTTT. It is translated as CSALRQGGSPLHF.

This chain links TRBV5-1 with TRBJ2-1; TRBD2 is a possible D gene (6 bases). Trimming shortened V by 3 bases and J by 7 bases, and 17 bases separated the two germline ends. This CDR3 comprises 15 residues. CDR1 SGHRS and CDR2 YFSETQ come from the germline V gene. CDR3 sequence reads: CASSWASAGVNEQFF. The CDR3 bases are TGCGCCAGCAGCTGGGCTAGCGCCGGGGTAAATGAGCAGTTCTTC.

This clonotype was observed a handful of times. The genes are TRBV19 and TRBJ1-1; 7 nucleotides align to TRBD1. The CDR3 consists of 15 residues. The V segment lost 3 bases and the J segment 0 bases; nucleotides outside the gene matches: 4. Germline V gene lookup returns CDR1 LNHDA and CDR2 SQIVND (reference sequence). The CDR3 DNA sequence: TGTGCCAGTAGTATTTCCCAGGGGGTGAACACTGAAGCTTTCTTT. Translation gives CASSISQGVNTEAFF.

This chain connects TRBV27 to TRBJ2-1, with a weak D call TRBD2 (5 bases). V was clipped by 7 bases and J by 7 bases, with 17 bases between them. The germline CDR1 and CDR2 sequences are MNHEY and SMNVEV (reference sequence). The CDR3 has 14 amino acids. The CDR3 region is CASNPFPRRNEQFF. Here the CDR3 DNA reads TGTGCCAGCAACCCCTTCCCTAGGAGGAATGAGCAGTTCTTC.

The chain has TRBV12-3 or TRBV12-4 and TRBJ1-1; 10 bases are shared with TRBD1. J gave up 5 bases and V 5 bases, and 5 bases lay outside the gene matches. This CDR3 comprises 14 residues. DNA of the CDR3: TGTGCCAGCAGTCTCGGACAGGGGGTAACTGAAGCTTTCTTT. Translated: CASSLGQGVTEAFF.

This clonotype occurred a few times. The gene calls are TRBV10-3 and TRBJ2-2; no definite D call. Trimming pared 0 bases from V and 1 base from J, leaving 9 bases between. Looked up from germline, CDR1 is ENHRY and CDR2 is SYGVKD. The CDR3 is 16 amino acids. CDR3 residues: CAISESTGGNTGELFF. The CDR3 DNA sequence: TGTGCCATCAGTGAGTCGACCGGCGGGAACACCGGGGAGCTGTTTTTT.